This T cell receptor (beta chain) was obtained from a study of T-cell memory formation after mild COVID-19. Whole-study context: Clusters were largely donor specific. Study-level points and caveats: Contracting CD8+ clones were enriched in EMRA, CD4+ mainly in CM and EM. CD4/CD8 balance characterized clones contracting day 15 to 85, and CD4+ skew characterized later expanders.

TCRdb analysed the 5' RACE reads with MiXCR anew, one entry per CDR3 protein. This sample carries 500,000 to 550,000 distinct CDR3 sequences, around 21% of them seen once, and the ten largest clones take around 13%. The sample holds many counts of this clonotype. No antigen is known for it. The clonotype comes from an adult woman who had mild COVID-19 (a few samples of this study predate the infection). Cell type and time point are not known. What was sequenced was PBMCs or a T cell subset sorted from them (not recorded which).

The CDR3 loop reads CSARTSGNTGELFF. In DNA form, the CDR3 reads TGCAGTGCTAGGACTAGCGGGAACACCGGGGAGCTGTTTTTT. The chain uses TRBV20-1 and TRBJ2-2; 9 nucleotides match TRBD2. The CDR3 consists of 14 residues. CDR1 is DFQATT, CDR2 SNEGSKA, per germline (reference sequence). V lost 3 bases to trimming and J lost 1 base; unmatched junction nucleotides: 0.